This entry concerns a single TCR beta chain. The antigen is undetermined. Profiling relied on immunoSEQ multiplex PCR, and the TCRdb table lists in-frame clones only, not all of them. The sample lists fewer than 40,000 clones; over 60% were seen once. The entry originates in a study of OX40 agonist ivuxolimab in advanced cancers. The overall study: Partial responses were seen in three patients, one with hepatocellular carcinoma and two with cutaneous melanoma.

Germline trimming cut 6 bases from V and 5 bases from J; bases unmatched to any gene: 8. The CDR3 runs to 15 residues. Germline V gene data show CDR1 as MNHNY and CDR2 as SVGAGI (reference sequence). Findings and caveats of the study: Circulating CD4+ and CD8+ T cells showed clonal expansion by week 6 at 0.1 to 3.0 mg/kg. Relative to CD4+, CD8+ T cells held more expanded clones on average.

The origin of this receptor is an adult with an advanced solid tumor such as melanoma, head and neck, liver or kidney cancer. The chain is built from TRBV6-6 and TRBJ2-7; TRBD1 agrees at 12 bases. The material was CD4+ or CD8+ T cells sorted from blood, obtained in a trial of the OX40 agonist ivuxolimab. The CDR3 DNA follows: TGTGCCAGCAGCCCTTCTGGGACAGGGGGCCACGAGCAGTACTTC. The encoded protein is CASSPSGTGGHEQYF.